The text below deals with one TCR beta chain. The antigen it binds to is not known. No base quality values were provided; no much bigger clone lies one nucleotide off. The label giving this sample's time point can be read as: individuals recovered from natural SARS-CoV-2 infection. The record originates from a study of Ad26.COV2.S vaccination and SARS-CoV-2 variants (dated by TCRdb to the early 2020s). Regarding the study in general: TCRbeta repertoire sequencing was used to assess the specificity and breadth of SARS-CoV-2-reactive T cell receptors after Ad26.COV2.S vaccination. The TCR-sequenced set comprised roughly 30 samples: approximately 20 Ad26.COV2.S vaccine recipients, 5 placebo recipients and 8 SARS-CoV-2 convalescent individuals.

The research as a whole found: Substantial breadth of spike-specific CD8+ and CD4+ T cell responses was reported after vaccination. Comparable non-spike TCR breadth was observed between vaccine and placebo recipients, consistent with only spike being contained in the vaccine. Compared with placebo recipients, Ad26.COV2.S recipients showed higher spike-specific TCR breadth (P = 0.0014). It was noted by the authors that total T cell responses may have been underestimated by the TCR breadth and depth analyses.

TCRbeta CDR3 regions were sequenced with the immunoSEQ Assay. After extraction, genomic DNA underwent amplification by bias-controlled multiplex PCR, followed by high-throughput sequencing. On the authors' methods: To quantify the absolute abundance of every unique TCRbeta CDR3 region, sequences were collapsed and filtered. T cell fraction was estimated by normalizing TCRbeta template counts to usable DNA, with usable DNA measured through amplification of reference genes found in all nucleated cells. Repertoire TCRs were annotated as SARS-CoV-2-specific when V gene, CDR3 amino acid sequence and J gene were exactly matched to a known reactive TCR set. The reference SARS-CoV-2 TCR set was obtained from MIRA and was filtered for enrichment in COVID-19-positive ImmuneCODE repertoires, whereby public or cross-reactive TCRs were removed. Using the MIRA antigens, annotated TCRs were further analysed by specific ORF or by position within an ORF. Breadth was defined as annotated unique rearrangements over total unique productive rearrangements; depth was the summed frequency of those rearrangements. Group comparisons of TCR breadth used two-sided Wilcoxon rank-sum tests. TCRdb retrieved this table from immuneACCESS and kept in-frame rearrangements only. Not all clones are present; in checked studies, unresolved V genes account for under half, and no reason is known for the remainder. Clonal size and the V and J genes are those of that table, whereas D and trimming came from the DNA. A total of more than 150,000 clones appear in this sample, 87% of them only once. Of the sample, more than 4.5% is held by the ten largest clones.

Including cysteine and phenylalanine, the CDR3 has 14 amino acids. Only the CDR3 DNA is retained, 42 bases long and in frame from the first base. The V end loses 4 bases and the J end loses 3 bases, and a stretch of 10 bases separates them. CDR1 and CDR2 (MNHEY, SVGEGT) derive from the germline V gene. This receptor was identified in a human donor who had recovered from COVID-19. The material was peripheral blood, obtained after recovery from COVID-19. Here the chain combines TRBV6-2 or TRBV6-3 and TRBJ1-5; matching of 6 bases hints at TRBD1 as the D gene. The bases are TGTGCCAGCAGTTTTCACAGGGCCAATCAGCCCCAGCATTTT. Its protein product is CASSFHRANQPQHF.